The next 32 T cell receptor beta chains were all read from a single sample in a study of blood T cell repertoires in COVID-19. The protocol was immunoSEQ multiplex PCR, while the TCRdb copy is restricted to in-frame clones and leaves out a portion. The repertoire has around 15,000 clones, roughly 80% of them found once; the top ten carry 17%. Sequenced input: peripheral blood. The receptors derive from a man in his forties with active or convalescent COVID-19.

This chain uses TRBV11-2 with TRBJ1-2; maybe TRBD1 (6 bases). Looked up from germline, CDR1 is SGHAT and CDR2 is FQNNGV. CDR3 length equals 16 residues. V was cut by 4 bases and J by 3 bases, with 18 bases left in between. CDR3 nucleotides: TGTGCCAGCAGCTCTTGGCCCCAGGGGCGGGACTATGGCTACACCTTC. This gives the protein CASSSWPQGRDYGYTF.

The J gene is TRBJ1-1, the V gene TRBV5-1; D uncertain. The length of the CDR3 is 13 residues. V gave up 0 bases and J gave up 3 bases, with 6 bases separating them. From germline, CDR1 is SGHRS and CDR2 YFSETQ. The CDR3 sequence: CASSLGYYTEAFF. The CDR3 DNA is TGCGCCAGCAGCTTGGGTTACTACACTGAAGCTTTCTTT.

The chain joins TRBV6-2 or TRBV6-3 to TRBJ1-1; TRBD1 matches 8 bases. Germline CDR1 and CDR2: MNHEY and SVGEGT. V lost 5 bases to trimming and J lost 6 bases; unmatched junction nucleotides: 8. The CDR3 runs to 14 residues. The CDR3 loop is CASSRGGTGPEAFF. CDR3 DNA sequence: TGTGCCAGCAGTCGTGGTGGGACAGGCCCTGAAGCTTTCTTT.

The chain recombines TRBV12-5 with TRBJ1-5; 9 nucleotides align to TRBD1. J was trimmed by 9 bases and V by 2 bases; bases with no gene match: 14. The CDR3 extends over 17 amino acids. Per the germline V gene, CDR1 is LGHNT and CDR2 is FRNRAP. The CDR3 here is CASGLLPGGQGRLPQHF. The CDR3 region has the DNA TGTGCTAGTGGTTTGCTCCCTGGAGGACAGGGGCGTCTGCCCCAGCATTTT.

J is TRBJ1-2 and V is TRBV5-4, with D perhaps matching TRBD1 (5 bases). CDR1 is SGHNT and CDR2 is YYREEE in the germline V gene (reference sequence). This CDR3 spans 14 amino acids. V lost 4 bases and J lost 3, with 13 bases in between. The CDR3 here is CASSPYQGDYGYTF. The CDR3 DNA reads as TGTGCCAGCAGCCCGTACCAGGGTGACTATGGCTACACCTTC. Variable domain in full (rest from reference TRBV5-4 and TRBJ1-2): ETGVTQSPTHLIKTRGQQVTLRCSSQSGHNTVSWYQQALGQGPQFIFQYYREEENGRGNFPPRFSGLQFPNYSSELNVNALELDDSALYLCASSPYQGDYGYTFGSGTRLTVV.

The CDR3: CASSSRGETQYF. The CDR3 bases are TGTGCCAGCTCTTCACGGGGGGAGACCCAGTACTTC. The V and J genes are TRBV18 and TRBJ2-5; maybe TRBD2 (6 bases). CDR1 and CDR2 (germline): KGHSH, LQKENI. The CDR3 spans 12 residues. Trimming took 6 bases from V and 5 from J, leaving 10 bases between them.

The V and J genes are TRBV6-1 and TRBJ1-4; TRBD1 matches 9 bases. Germline lookup yields CDR1 MNHNS and CDR2 SASEGT. This CDR3 contains 16 residues. The junction had 7 bases not matched to a gene; V was cut back by 0 bases and J by 8 bases. CDR3 region: CASSEASGTGREKLFF. Here the CDR3 DNA reads TGTGCCAGCAGTGAAGCCTCCGGGACAGGGAGAGAAAAACTGTTTTTT.

This clone occurred once. The chain recombines TRBV4-2 with TRBJ2-3; D might be TRBD1 (5 bases). CDR1 is LGHNA and CDR2 is YNFKEQ in the germline V gene. This CDR3 is built from 13 residues. Trimming removed 11 bases at V and 0 bases at J, with 12 bases between. Written as DNA, the CDR3 is TGTGCCGCAGGGCTAACTAGCACAGATACGCAGTATTTT. It specifies CAAGLTSTDTQYF.

The V call is TRBV10-2, the J call TRBJ2-1; 11 bases fit TRBD2. V lost 7 bases and J lost 2; bases outside the gene matches: 1. The V gene's germline CDR1 is WSHSY and CDR2 SAAADI. CDR3 length: 14 residues. This chain's CDR3 is CASTTSGAYNEQFF. The CDR3 DNA sequence: TGCGCCAGCACGACTAGCGGGGCCTACAATGAGCAGTTCTTC.

The chain combines TRBV10-2 with TRBJ1-5; possibly TRBD1 for D (5 bases). In germline, CDR1 is WSHSY, CDR2 SAAADI. V was clipped by 2 bases and J by 10 bases, with 12 bases between them. The length of the CDR3 is 13 residues. CDR3 coding DNA: TGCGCCAGCAGTGAGCAGGGCCAGTCTCCCCAGCATTTT. Its protein product is CASSEQGQSPQHF.

This clone was found once. V usage is TRBV11-1 and J usage is TRBJ2-6, with TRBD2 as a possible D gene (6 bases). Germline CDR1 reads SGHAT; CDR2 reads FQDESV (reference sequence). V lost 3 bases to trimming and J lost 6 bases, with 12 bases between them. There are 15 residues in the CDR3. The CDR3 here is CASSLGGSAANVLTF. CDR3 bases: TGTGCCAGCAGCTTGGGAGGTTCAGCGGCCAACGTCCTGACTTTC.

This CDR3 is CASSLLAGEGEQFF. CDR3 sequence (DNA): TGTGCCAGCAGTCTCCTAGCGGGGGAGGGTGAGCAGTTCTTC. The chain employs TRBV25-1 and TRBJ2-1; 10 positions agree with TRBD2. CDR3 length: 14 amino acids. V trimming: 5 bases; J trimming: 9 bases; junction bases outside the gene matches: 7. Germline-derived CDR1 and CDR2 are MGHDK and SYGVNS.

The CDR3 coding sequence is TGTGCCAGCAGCGCCCCCCTGGGCGGGCCTAGCACAGATACGCAGTATTTT. Its protein product is CASSAPLGGPSTDTQYF. The gene calls are TRBV9 and TRBJ2-3, with D possibly TRBD2 on 5 matching bases. With 3 bases removed from V and 0 bases from J, the gap between germline ends came to 17 bases. Germline lookup yields CDR1 SGDLS and CDR2 YYNGEE. The CDR3 runs to 17 residues.

This chain connects TRBV28 to TRBJ2-7; 7 bases match TRBD1. V was pared by 8 bases and J by 0 bases, with 4 bases of the junction left unmatched. Germline values: CDR1 MDHEN, CDR2 SYDVKM. The CDR3 runs to 13 residues. CDR3 in DNA: TGTGCCAGCGTAGGGGACAGCTCCTACGAGCAGTACTTC. This gives the protein CASVGDSSYEQYF. Looking up the rest from reference TRBV28 and TRBJ2-7 gives the full variable domain: DVKVTQSSRYLVKRTGEKVFLECVQDMDHENMFWYRQDPGLGLRLIYFSYDVKMKEKGDIPEGYSVSREKKERFSLILESASTNQTSMYLCASVGDSSYEQYFGPGTRLTVT.

The chain combines TRBV5-1 with TRBJ1-4, with D possibly TRBD1 on 5 matching bases. The CDR3 extends over 15 amino acids. V was pared by 7 bases and J by 5 bases, with 18 bases between. Germline-derived CDR1 and CDR2 are SGHRS and YFSETQ. Here the CDR3 reads CASSVGTRRNEKLFF. The CDR3 nucleotides are TGCGCCAGCTCTGTTGGGACTCGGAGGAATGAAAAACTGTTTTTT. Combining the CDR3 with reference TRBV5-1 and TRBJ1-4 gives the whole variable domain KAGVTQTPRYLIKTRGQQVTLSCSPISGHRSVSWYQQTPGQGLQFLFEYFSETQRNKGNFPGRFSGRQFSNSRSEMNVSTLELGDSALYLCASSVGTRRNEKLFFGSGTQLSVL.

This clone was seen a single time. This chain links TRBV5-5 with TRBJ1-2; 8 bases match TRBD1. There are 14 residues in the CDR3. J gave up 5 bases and V 5 bases, and 8 bases lay outside the gene matches. Per germline, CDR1 SGHKS and CDR2 YYEKEE (reference sequence). The CDR3 sequence: CASSPQGAGYGYTF. As DNA, the CDR3 is TGTGCCAGCAGTCCCCAGGGGGCGGGGTATGGCTACACCTTC.

V usage is TRBV7-2 and J usage is TRBJ2-1, with 7 nucleotides matching TRBD1. J gave up 2 bases and V 3 bases, and 1 base lay outside the gene matches. The CDR3 extends over 14 amino acids. The germline CDR1 and CDR2 sequences are SGHTA and FQGNSA. CDR3 sequence (DNA): TGTGCCAGCAGCTTGGGACAGCCCTACAATGAGCAGTTCTTC. The encoded protein is CASSLGQPYNEQFF.

This clone was seen once. This chain connects TRBV7-2 to TRBJ1-5; 7 bases agree with TRBD1. The CDR3 has 16 residues. The trim removed 5 bases at V and 4 bases at J, leaving 11 bases unmatched. Germline values: CDR1 SGHTA, CDR2 FQGNSA. CDR3 in DNA: TGTGCCAGCAGCCCGACAGGGAACGGGAGTAATCAGCCCCAGCATTTT. Translating it yields CASSPTGNGSNQPQHF. The full variable domain, rest sourced from reference TRBV7-2 and TRBJ1-5, is GAGVSQSPSNKVTEKGKDVELRCDPISGHTALYWYRQSLGQGLEFLIYFQGNSAPDKSGLPSDRFSAERTGGSVSTLTIQRTQQEDSAVYLCASSPTGNGSNQPQHFGDGTRLSIL.

The chain links TRBV11-2 to TRBJ2-2; D call uncertain. Trimming removed 0 bases from V and 4 bases from J, with 9 bases in between. Germline V lookup: CDR1 SGHAT, CDR2 FQNNGV. The CDR3 length is 15 residues. The DNA for the CDR3 is TGTGCCAGCAGCTTAGATCCACTGAGCACCGGGGAGCTGTTTTTT. Translation gives CASSLDPLSTGELFF.

The CDR3 DNA sequence: TGTGCCAGCAGATCCGGACAGGTCCAAGAGACCCAGTACTTC. Translation: CASRSGQVQETQYF. The chain carries TRBV2 and TRBJ2-5; the match to TRBD1 covers 7 bases. V gave up 6 bases and J gave up 1 base; unmatched junction bases: 5. This CDR3 has 14 residues. Per germline, CDR1 SNHLY and CDR2 FYNNEI. Variable domain in full (rest from reference TRBV2 and TRBJ2-5): EPEVTQTPSHQVTQMGQEVILRCVPISNHLYFYWYRQILGQKVEFLVSFYNNEISEKSEIFDDQFSVERPDGSNFTLKIRSTKLEDSAMYFCASRSGQVQETQYFGPGTRLLVL.

The rearrangement uses TRBV28 and TRBJ1-1, with a possible D match to TRBD1 (5 bases). Germline CDR1 and CDR2: MDHEN and SYDVKM. The V and J ends lost 0 bases and 6 bases respectively, with 14 bases between them. The CDR3 length is 15 residues. The CDR3 reads CASSLWDTGSPEAFF. CDR3 coding DNA: TGTGCCAGCAGTTTATGGGACACCGGGTCTCCTGAAGCTTTCTTT. Filled out from reference TRBV28 and TRBJ1-1, the complete variable domain reads DVKVTQSSRYLVKRTGEKVFLECVQDMDHENMFWYRQDPGLGLRLIYFSYDVKMKEKGDIPEGYSVSREKKERFSLILESASTNQTSMYLCASSLWDTGSPEAFFGQGTRLTVV.

The V and J genes are TRBV11-2 and TRBJ1-2, with a possible D match to TRBD1 (5 bases). This CDR3 is built from 14 residues. The V and J ends lost 5 bases and 6 bases respectively, with 16 bases between them. Looked up from germline, CDR1 is SGHAT and CDR2 is FQNNGV. The CDR3 is CASSLDGGGDGYTF. The CDR3 DNA follows: TGTGCCAGCAGCCTCGACGGGGGTGGCGATGGCTACACCTTC. The whole variable domain, filled in from reference TRBV11-2 and TRBJ1-2, reads EAGVAQSPRYKIIEKRQSVAFWCNPISGHATLYWYQQILGQGPKLLIQFQNNGVVDDSQLPKDRFSAERLKGVDSTLKIQPAKLEDSAVYLCASSLDGGGDGYTFGSGTRLTVV.

The chain combines TRBV12-3 or TRBV12-4 with TRBJ2-7, with 7 bases aligning to TRBD2. V dropped 1 base and J dropped 3; count of bases not matched to a gene: 0. The CDR3 is 13 residues long. CDR3 residues: CASSLGGSYEQYF. The CDR3 DNA sequence: TGTGCCAGCAGTTTAGGCGGGAGCTACGAGCAGTACTTC.

The chain has TRBV6-6 and TRBJ1-1; 11 positions match TRBD1. CDR1 is MNHNY, CDR2 SVGAGI, per germline (reference sequence). The V segment lost 11 bases and the J segment 8 bases; nucleotides outside the gene matches: 7. This CDR3 region has 12 residues. The CDR3 DNA is TGTGCCTCAGGACAGGGGGCTGCGGAAGCTTTCTTT. Translation gives CASGQGAAEAFF.

The chain joins TRBV28 to TRBJ2-4, with a possible D match to TRBD1 (5 bases). The CDR3 spans 12 residues. Germline assignment: CDR1 MDHEN and CDR2 SYDVKM. The V and J ends lost 6 bases and 5 bases respectively, with 8 bases between them. The CDR3 region has the DNA TGTGCCAGCAGGACGACAGAAAACATTCAGTACTTC. Translating it yields CASRTTENIQYF.

The J gene is TRBJ1-4, the V gene TRBV11-2; TRBD1 matches 7 bases. This CDR3 spans 16 amino acids. Germline assignment: CDR1 SGHAT and CDR2 FQNNGV. V was clipped by 3 bases and J by 2 bases; unmatched bases: 6. The CDR3 reads CASSLAPTGTNEKLFF. The CDR3 DNA reads as TGTGCCAGCAGCTTGGCACCGACAGGGACTAATGAAAAACTGTTTTTT.

The V call is TRBV7-2, the J call TRBJ2-5; tentative D call: TRBD2 (6 bases). This CDR3 has 14 residues. V was pared by 1 base and J by 5 bases, with 11 bases between. CDR1 SGHTA and CDR2 FQGNSA come from the germline V gene. CDR3 coding DNA: TGTGCCAGCAGCTTAGTGCGGGGTGGCGAGACCCAGTACTTC. Residues: CASSLVRGGETQYF. The complete variable domain, with remaining parts taken from reference TRBV7-2 and TRBJ2-5, reads GAGVSQSPSNKVTEKGKDVELRCDPISGHTALYWYRQSLGQGLEFLIYFQGNSAPDKSGLPSDRFSAERTGGSVSTLTIQRTQQEDSAVYLCASSLVRGGETQYFGPGTRLLVL.

The J gene is TRBJ1-2, the V gene TRBV28; D call uncertain. This CDR3 is built from 13 residues. V shed 2 bases and J shed 0 bases, with 4 bases lying between them. CDR1 is MDHEN, CDR2 SYDVKM, per germline. CDR3 protein: CASSLITNYGYTF. DNA of the CDR3: TGTGCCAGCAGTTTAATTACTAACTATGGCTACACCTTC.

V gene TRBV3-1 (or the pseudogene TRBV3-2) combines with J gene TRBJ2-7; the match to TRBD1 covers 10 bases. Looked up from germline, CDR1 is LGHDT and CDR2 is YNNKEL (reference sequence). Trimming at V came to 0 bases and at J to 8 bases, leaving 7 bases not matched to a gene. CDR3 length: 15 amino acids. This CDR3 reads CASSQDSGQGIKQYF. DNA for the CDR3: TGTGCCAGCAGCCAAGACTCGGGACAGGGGATCAAGCAGTACTTC.

CDR3 region: CASSYPGNTEAFF. The CDR3 bases are TGTGCCAGCAGCTATCCCGGGAACACTGAAGCTTTCTTT. The gene calls are TRBV12-3 or TRBV12-4 and TRBJ1-1; D uncertain. The CDR3 totals 13 residues. V lost 6 bases, J lost 1 base, and 9 bases lay in between.

The chain links TRBV4-3 to TRBJ1-4; the D gene is possibly TRBD1 (6 bases). Deletions cut 0 bases from V and 5 bases from J, with 10 bases between. Germline CDR1 is LGHNA and CDR2 is YSLEER. The CDR3 extends over 15 amino acids. CDR3 residues: CASSQDDQGNEKLFF. The CDR3 region has the DNA TGCGCCAGCAGCCAAGATGACCAGGGGAATGAAAAACTGTTTTTT.

The genes are TRBV24-1 and TRBJ1-4, with D tentatively TRBD1 (5 bases). Looked up from germline, CDR1 is KGHDR and CDR2 is SFDVKD. The CDR3 has 13 amino acids. V lost 9 bases and J 2 bases, leaving 9 bases between the germline ends. The DNA for the CDR3 is TGTGCCACCGGAGGGGATACTAATGAAAAACTGTTTTTT. Its protein is CATGGDTNEKLFF.